The entry below gives a single T cell receptor beta chain sequence along with its context. Its antigen is not identified. Patients aged 18 to 65 had newly diagnosed hyperthyroidism of under 2 months' duration. This sample is part of a study of T cells in Graves' hyperthyroidism and ophthalmopathy. Turning to the study itself: Blood from the periphery was taken at initial diagnosis, before any treatment. Findings and limits, study-wide: Ophthalmopathy and stable hyperthyroidism were told apart by a 13 V-J model.

From RNA transcripts, TCR beta CDR3 regions were amplified. The study used the HTBI primer set for a first-round RT-PCR of the TCR CDR3. TCRdb re-called the multiplex PCR reads through MiXCR, storing one row per CDR3 protein. The data hold around 400,000 distinct CDR3 sequences, with roughly 14% observed a single time. V lost 3 bases and J 1 base, leaving 11 bases between the germline ends. The CDR3 spans 15 residues. Germline assignment: CDR1 SGDLS and CDR2 YYNGEE. Sequenced sample: blood. This chain connects TRBV9 to TRBJ2-1; D may be TRBD1 or TRBD2 (5 bases each). The TCR sequence derives from a woman aged 18-29 years with Graves' hyperthyroidism that later progressed to Graves' ophthalmopathy. This CDR3 reads CASSDRDGSYNEQFF. CDR3 sequence (DNA): TGTGCCAGCAGCGACCGGGACGGGTCCTACAATGAGCAGTTCTTC. Together with reference TRBV9 and TRBJ2-1, the CDR3 gives the full variable domain: DSGVTQTPKHLITATGQRVTLRCSPRSGDLSVYWYQQSLDQGLQFLIQYYNGEERAKGNILERFSAQQFPDLHSELNLSSLELGDSALYFCASSDRDGSYNEQFFGPGTRLTVL.